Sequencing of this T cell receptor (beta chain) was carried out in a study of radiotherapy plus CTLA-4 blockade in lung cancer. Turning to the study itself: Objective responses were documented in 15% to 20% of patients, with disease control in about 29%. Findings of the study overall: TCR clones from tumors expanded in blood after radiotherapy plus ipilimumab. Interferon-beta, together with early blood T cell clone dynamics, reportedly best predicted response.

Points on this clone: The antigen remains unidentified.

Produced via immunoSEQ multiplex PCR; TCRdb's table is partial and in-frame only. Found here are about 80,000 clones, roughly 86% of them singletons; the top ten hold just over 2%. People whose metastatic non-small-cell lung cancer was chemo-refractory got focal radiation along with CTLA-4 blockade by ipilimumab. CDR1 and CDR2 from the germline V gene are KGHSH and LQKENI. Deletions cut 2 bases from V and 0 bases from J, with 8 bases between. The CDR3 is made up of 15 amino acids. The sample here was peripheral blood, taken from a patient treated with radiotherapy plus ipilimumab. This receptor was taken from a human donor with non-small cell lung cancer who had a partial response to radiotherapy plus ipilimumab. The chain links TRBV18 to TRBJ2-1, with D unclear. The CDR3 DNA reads TGTGCCAGCTCACCAGTATCGAGCTCCTACAATGAGCAGTTCTTC. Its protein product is CASSPVSSSYNEQFF.